The 32 T cell receptor beta chains reported below all come from one sample, sequenced in a study of blood T cell repertoires in COVID-19. Libraries were prepared by immunoSEQ multiplex PCR; TCRdb keeps only in-frame clonotypes and omits some of them. This table holds 140,000 to 150,000 clones, around 82% found once. What was sequenced was peripheral blood. The receptors come from a human donor in a cohort sampled during active COVID-19.

The chain is built from TRBV25-1 and TRBJ1-5; TRBD1 is a possible D gene (6 bases). Germline V gene sequence: CDR1 MGHDK, CDR2 SYGVNS. There are 13 residues in the CDR3. Deletions cut 3 bases from V and 6 bases from J, with 9 bases between. CDR3 sequence (DNA): TGTGCCAGCAGTGACGTCAGGGGTCAGCCCCAGCATTTT. Its translation: CASSDVRGQPQHF. The full variable domain, with the rest looked up from reference TRBV25-1 and TRBJ1-5, is EADIYQTPRYLVIGTGKKITLECSQTMGHDKMYWYQQDPGMELHLIHYSYGVNSTEKGDLSSESTVSRIRTEHFPLTLESARPSHTSQYLCASSDVRGQPQHFGDGTRLSIL.

The chain couples TRBV11-3 to TRBJ2-3; 8 bases map to TRBD2. This CDR3 spans 15 amino acids. Germline V gene sequence: CDR1 SGHNT, CDR2 YENEEA. V lost 5 bases to trimming and J lost 1 base; unmatched junction nucleotides: 5. CDR3 nucleotide sequence: TGTGCCAGCAGCCCTGTTAGCGGGGGCACAGATACGCAGTATTTT. Translated: CASSPVSGGTDTQYF.

This clone was observed a handful of times. The chain carries TRBV19 and TRBJ1-5; no clear D gene. CDR3 size: 13 residues. Germline CDR1 LNHDA, CDR2 SQIVND (reference sequence). Trimming left V 4 bases short and J 6 bases short, with 10 bases between. The CDR3 DNA reads as TGTGCCAGTAGTACCTCAGAAGTTCAGCCCCAGCATTTT. It codes for CASSTSEVQPQHF.

This chain connects TRBV19 to TRBJ2-7, with 8 nucleotides matching TRBD2. CDR3 size: 13 residues. With V trimmed by 5 bases and J by 4 bases, 4 bases remained unmatched. In germline, CDR1 is LNHDA, CDR2 SQIVND (reference sequence). CDR3: CASSVTSGYEQYV. Written as DNA, the CDR3 is TGTGCCAGTAGTGTTACTAGCGGTTACGAGCAGTACGTC.

This chain joins TRBV7-8 and TRBJ2-3; no reliable D call. The CDR3 covers 13 residues. Germline V lookup: CDR1 SGHVS, CDR2 FQNEAQ. V gave up 5 bases and J gave up 5 bases, with 11 bases separating them. The CDR3 loop is CASSPQWRDTQYF. Written as DNA, the CDR3 is TGTGCCAGCAGCCCACAGTGGCGAGATACGCAGTATTTT.

This clone was picked up one time. This rearrangement joins TRBV10-1 to TRBJ2-5; the D gene is possibly TRBD1 (6 bases). The V gene lost 7 bases and the J gene lost 4 bases, with 13 bases spanning the gap. CDR1 is WNHNN and CDR2 is SYGVQD in the germline V gene (reference sequence). The CDR3 covers 13 residues. This CDR3 reads CASIPPTGETQYF. CDR3 nucleotide sequence: TGCGCCAGCATTCCACCGACAGGAGAGACCCAGTACTTC.

This clone came up a few times. The chain recombines TRBV7-2 with TRBJ1-2, with no clear D. CDR1 and CDR2 (germline): SGHTA, FQGNSA. V was trimmed by 2 bases and J by 0 bases, leaving 10 bases between them. The length of the CDR3 is 15 residues. The CDR3 nucleotides read TGTGCCAGCAGCTTAAGCGTCCGTCCTAACTATGGCTACACCTTC. It is translated as CASSLSVRPNYGYTF.

V gene TRBV7-2 combines with J gene TRBJ2-3; the match to TRBD2 covers 16 bases. The CDR3 loop spans 16 amino acids. Germline CDR1 is SGHTA and CDR2 is FQGNSA. The V segment lost 4 bases and the J segment 6 bases; nucleotides outside the gene matches: 4. The CDR3 protein is CASSSGLAGGPDTQYF. CDR3 nucleotide sequence: TGTGCCAGCAGCTCGGGACTAGCGGGGGGGCCGGATACGCAGTATTTT.

V usage is TRBV3-1 (or the pseudogene TRBV3-2) and J usage is TRBJ2-5; maybe TRBD2 (6 bases). Deletions cut 7 bases from V and 4 bases from J, with 19 bases between. The CDR3 has 15 residues. The germline CDR1 and CDR2 sequences are LGHDT and YNNKEL (reference sequence). The CDR3 region has the DNA TGTGCCAGCACCACCTTAGGGCTAGCGAGAGAGACCCAGTACTTC. Protein product: CASTTLGLARETQYF.

This clone was seen a single time. This chain connects TRBV3-1 (or the pseudogene TRBV3-2) to TRBJ1-4; 7 bases match TRBD1. V dropped 4 bases and J dropped 4; count of bases not matched to a gene: 3. This CDR3 has 14 residues. Looked up from germline, CDR1 is LGHDT and CDR2 is YNNKEL (reference sequence). The chain's CDR3 is CASSLQGGNEKLFF. In DNA form, the CDR3 reads TGTGCCAGCAGCCTCCAGGGGGGTAATGAAAAACTGTTTTTT.

The rearrangement uses TRBV6-6 and TRBJ1-5, with 7 nucleotides matching TRBD1. The CDR3 runs 15 residues. Germline values: CDR1 MNHNY, CDR2 SVGAGI (reference sequence). V dropped 5 bases and J dropped 11; count of bases not matched to a gene: 15. The CDR3 DNA follows: TGTGCCAGCAGTGATTCACAGGGGAACCGACGGGCCCAGCATTTT. Translating it yields CASSDSQGNRRAQHF.

CDR3 protein: CASSERAGGNEQFF. DNA for the CDR3: TGTGCCAGCAGTGAAAGAGCGGGAGGGAATGAGCAGTTCTTC. V usage is TRBV6-4 and J usage is TRBJ2-1; 10 bases map to TRBD2. The CDR3 runs 14 residues. CDR1 is MRHNA and CDR2 is SNTAGT in the germline V gene. V shed 3 bases and J 7 bases; nucleotides not matched to a gene: 3.

The chain combines TRBV7-3 with TRBJ2-3; 7 bases are shared with TRBD1. CDR1 is SGHTA and CDR2 is FQGTGA in the germline V gene. This CDR3 has 12 residues. V was pared by 5 bases and J by 10 bases, with 6 bases of the junction left unmatched. The CDR3 spells CASSNDRVSQYF. The CDR3 nucleotides are TGTGCCAGCAGCAACGACAGGGTATCGCAGTATTTT.

The gene calls are TRBV5-1 and TRBJ2-7, with D perhaps TRBD2 (5 bases). Germline CDR1 and CDR2: SGHRS and YFSETQ. CDR3 length equals 14 residues. Trimming took 4 bases from V and 0 from J, leaving 11 bases between them. CDR3 sequence: CASSPGGHSYEQYF. The CDR3 region has the DNA TGCGCCAGCAGCCCGGGCGGGCACTCCTACGAGCAGTACTTC.

This clone was seen a handful of times. The chain employs TRBV7-2 and TRBJ1-1, with D unresolved. The germline gives CDR1 SGHTA, CDR2 FQGNSA. Trimming removed 1 base from V and 6 bases from J, with 9 bases in between. This CDR3 has 13 amino acids. The CDR3 sequence is CASSLGQASEAFF. CDR3 sequence (DNA): TGTGCCAGCAGCTTAGGGCAGGCTTCTGAAGCTTTCTTT.

This chain connects TRBV7-2 to TRBJ2-1; TRBD1 agrees at 9 bases. CDR3 length: 14 residues. V lost 8 bases and J lost 9; bases outside the gene matches: 11. Germline CDR1 is SGHTA and CDR2 is FQGNSA. DNA for the CDR3: TGTGCCAGCGTAACCGGGACAGGGCCCTTTGAGCAGTTCTTC. Its translation is CASVTGTGPFEQFF.

This clone was seen a single time. This chain uses TRBV5-6 with TRBJ2-5; 7 bases align to TRBD1. The CDR3 runs to 15 residues. The J segment lost 2 bases and the V segment lost 4 bases, leaving 8 bases of the junction unmatched. Germline CDR1 and CDR2: SGHDT and YYEEEE. The CDR3 loop reads CASSGVRDRQETQYF. CDR3 sequence (DNA): TGTGCCAGCAGCGGAGTCCGGGACAGACAAGAGACCCAGTACTTC.

The chain uses TRBV7-2 and TRBJ1-2; TRBD1 is a possible D gene (5 bases). From germline, CDR1 is SGHTA and CDR2 FQGNSA. Between the trimmed V and J ends, which lost 3 bases and 8 bases, there was a span of 16 bases. The CDR3 has 14 residues. In DNA, the CDR3 is TGTGCCAGCAGCTTCTATGGGGCGGCATACGGCTACACCTTC. This translates into CASSFYGAAYGYTF.

This chain connects TRBV30 to TRBJ1-6; TRBD1 agrees at 7 bases. The CDR3 extends over 17 amino acids. CDR1 GTSNPN and CDR2 SVGIG come from the germline V gene (reference sequence). The ends lost 5 bases at V and 4 bases at J; junction bases unmatched: 14. CDR3 region: CAWETGPRTLYNSPLHF. The CDR3 DNA sequence: TGTGCCTGGGAGACAGGGCCGCGGACACTGTATAATTCACCCCTCCACTTT.

V usage is TRBV5-1 and J usage is TRBJ2-2, with no clear D. This CDR3 has 16 amino acids. Germline lookup yields CDR1 SGHRS and CDR2 YFSETQ. Trimming removed 0 bases at V and 0 bases at J, with 9 bases between. CDR3 region: CASSLAGRTNTGELFF. The CDR3 DNA sequence: TGCGCCAGCAGCTTGGCAGGCCGAACGAACACCGGGGAGCTGTTTTTT.

In this sample, this clone turned up a few times. V usage is TRBV9 and J usage is TRBJ2-3; possible D gene TRBD1, 5 bases. Germline values: CDR1 SGDLS, CDR2 YYNGEE. The CDR3 runs to 14 residues. V lost 2 bases and J lost 1, with 8 bases in between. The CDR3 region has the DNA TGTGCCAGCAGCGTGGGGCGACGCACAGATACGCAGTATTTT. Translating it yields CASSVGRRTDTQYF.

The chain links TRBV3-1 (or the pseudogene TRBV3-2) to TRBJ2-3; D is perhaps TRBD2 (6 bases). Between the trimmed V and J ends, which lost 1 base and 4 bases, there was a span of 6 bases. The CDR3 has 13 amino acids. CDR1 and CDR2 (germline): LGHDT, YNNKEL (reference sequence). CDR3 DNA: TGTGCCAGCAGCCAAGGGGGGGCAGATACGCAGTATTTT. It is translated as CASSQGGADTQYF.

The chain combines TRBV2 with TRBJ1-1; D is possibly TRBD1 (6 bases). Between the trimmed V and J ends, which lost 6 bases and 4 bases, there was a span of 12 bases. The germline CDR1 and CDR2 sequences are SNHLY and FYNNEI. This CDR3 comprises 13 residues. For the CDR3, the DNA is TGTGCCAGCAGGGGAACAGGGATCACTGAAGCTTTCTTT. Protein product: CASRGTGITEAFF.

V is TRBV6-5 and J is TRBJ1-5, with TRBD1 identical over 8 bases. This CDR3 spans 15 amino acids. From germline, CDR1 is MNHEY and CDR2 SVGAGI. V lost 4 bases to trimming and J lost 5 bases; unmatched junction nucleotides: 7. The CDR3 DNA follows: TGTGCCAGCAGTTCCGGACAGGGTGTCTATCAGCCCCAGCATTTT. It codes for CASSSGQGVYQPQHF.

V gene TRBV21-1 combines with J gene TRBJ1-1; the D call in the table, TRBD1, was not verified against the DNA. TRBV21-1 is labeled a pseudogene. The CDR3 runs to 15 residues. The CDR3 DNA sequence: TGTGCCAGCAGCAAACAGACAGCCTACATATCTGAAGCTTTCTTT. This translates into CASSKQTAYISEAFF.

This clone was recorded a few times. J is TRBJ2-7 and V is TRBV18; a possible D gene is TRBD2 (5 bases). The CDR3 runs 13 residues. The germline V gene encodes CDR1 KGHSH and CDR2 LQKENI. Trimming removed 5 bases at V and 6 bases at J, with 14 bases between. The CDR3 DNA sequence: TGTGCCAGCTCAGGGGAGAGTTTCGCCGAGCAGTACTTC. This gives the protein CASSGESFAEQYF. The full variable domain, with the rest looked up from reference TRBV18 and TRBJ2-7, is NAGVMQNPRHLVRRRGQEARLRCSPMKGHSHVYWYRQLPEEGLKFMVYLQKENIIDESGMPKERFSAEFPKEGPSILRIQQVVRGDSAAYFCASSGESFAEQYFGPGTRLTVT.

The V and J genes are TRBV27 and TRBJ1-5; D is unclear. V dropped 6 bases and J dropped 7 bases, with 13 bases sitting between them. The CDR3 is 13 amino acids. Germline loops: CDR1 MNHEY, CDR2 SMNVEV (reference sequence). The CDR3 reads CASRLASGQPQHF. The DNA for the CDR3 is TGTGCCAGCAGATTGGCTTCGGGACAGCCCCAGCATTTT.

In this sample, this clone turned up a few times. The V call is TRBV2, the J call TRBJ1-1; possible D gene TRBD1, 5 bases. CDR1 is SNHLY, CDR2 FYNNEI, per germline. With 8 bases removed from V and 4 bases from J, the gap between germline ends came to 17 bases. The CDR3 length is 14 residues. In nucleotides, the CDR3 is TGTGCCAGCCAACCGACAGAGACCGCCACTGAAGCTTTCTTT. Translation gives CASQPTETATEAFF.

The J gene is TRBJ1-1, the V gene TRBV3-1 (or the pseudogene TRBV3-2); D call uncertain. V lost 4 bases and J 4 bases, leaving 13 bases between the germline ends. CDR3 length: 14 residues. Germline CDR1 is LGHDT and CDR2 is YNNKEL (reference sequence). CDR3 protein: CASSRLLRSTEAFF. The CDR3, as DNA: TGTGCCAGCAGCCGGCTTCTCAGGTCCACTGAAGCTTTCTTT.

This sequence joins TRBV19 and TRBJ2-1, with TRBD2 as a possible D gene (6 bases). The ends were cut back, 7 bases at V and 6 bases at J, with 16 bases in the middle. The CDR3 runs to 14 residues. The V gene's germline CDR1 is LNHDA and CDR2 SQIVND (reference sequence). The CDR3 sequence: CASKWGDRGNEQFF. CDR3 nucleotide sequence: TGTGCCAGTAAATGGGGGGACCGGGGCAATGAGCAGTTCTTC.

The chain couples TRBV6-6 to TRBJ2-5, with unresolved D. V was shortened by 8 bases and J by 3 bases, with 13 bases between the two germline ends. Germline CDR1 MNHNY, CDR2 SVGAGI (reference sequence). This CDR3 contains 13 residues. CDR3 in DNA: TGTGCCAGCCGGAGTTCGGTCGAAGAGACCCAGTACTTC. Amino acid sequence: CASRSSVEETQYF.

This clone showed up just a few times. The rearrangement uses TRBV3-1 (or the pseudogene TRBV3-2) and TRBJ1-5; D might be TRBD1 (6 bases). Germline V gene data show CDR1 as LGHDT and CDR2 as YNNKEL (reference sequence). The ends were cut back, 5 bases at V and 2 bases at J, with 13 bases in the middle. The CDR3 length is 15 residues. CDR3 in amino acids: CASSRGLVGNQPQHF. In nucleotides, the CDR3 is TGTGCCAGCAGCAGGGGGTTGGTGGGCAATCAGCCCCAGCATTTT.